The T cell receptor (beta chain) described here comes from a study of shared T cell receptors in the human thymus. Generated by immunoSEQ multiplex PCR, the TCRdb table keeps only in-frame clones and is missing some. The sample holds over 650,000 clones, more than 75% seen once. Germline assignment: CDR1 SGHAT and CDR2 FQNNGV. The trim removed 4 bases at V and 7 bases at J, leaving 13 bases unmatched. The CDR3 is 17 amino acids. Separately, the same data were catalogued under a study of human thymus T cells. In that study: Corrective cardiac operations yielded the resected thymus tissue.

The chain employs TRBV11-2 and TRBJ2-3; 11 nucleotides align to TRBD1. This TCR was sampled from a boy younger than two with a congenital heart defect. Sequencing was carried out using thymocytes. The CDR3 DNA follows: TGTGCCAGCAGCTCCCAACCCTCGGGACAGGGGGTAAATACGCAGTATTTT. It encodes CASSSQPSGQGVNTQYF.